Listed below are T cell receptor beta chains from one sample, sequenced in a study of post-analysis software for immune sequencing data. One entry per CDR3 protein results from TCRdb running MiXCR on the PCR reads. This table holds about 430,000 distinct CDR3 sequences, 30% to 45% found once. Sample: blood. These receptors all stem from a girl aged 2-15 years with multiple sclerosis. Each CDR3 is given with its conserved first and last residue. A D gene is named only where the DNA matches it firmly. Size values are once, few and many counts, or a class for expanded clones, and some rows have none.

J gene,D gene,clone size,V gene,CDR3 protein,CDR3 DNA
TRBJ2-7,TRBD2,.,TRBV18,CASSLGLAGDEQYF,TGTGCCAGCTCACTGGGACTAGCGGGAGACGAGCAGTACTTC
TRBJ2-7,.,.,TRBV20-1,CSASGRGYEQYF,TGCAGTGCTAGCGGGAGAGGCTACGAGCAGTACTTC
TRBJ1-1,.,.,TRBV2,CASSDARVNTEAFF,TGTGCCAGCAGTGATGCCAGGGTGAACACTGAAGCTTTCTTT
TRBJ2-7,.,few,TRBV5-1,CASSLEAGANYEQYF,TGCGCCAGCAGCTTGGAGGCAGGGGCCAACTACGAGCAGTACTTC
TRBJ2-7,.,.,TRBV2,CASSEAKPFYEQYF,TGTGCCAGCAGTGAGGCAAAACCTTTCTACGAGCAGTACTTC
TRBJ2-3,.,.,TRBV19,CASSILRFADDTDTQYF,TGTGCCAGTAGTATCCTCCGATTTGCGGACGACACAGATACGCAGTATTTT
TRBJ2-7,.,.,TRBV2,CATSRTADLEQYF,TGTGCCACCTCAAGGACAGCCGATCTGGAGCAGTACTTC
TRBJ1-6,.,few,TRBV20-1,CSARQGTPLHF,TGCAGTGCTAGACAGGGTACACCCCTCCACTTT
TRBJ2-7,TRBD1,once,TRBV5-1,CASSVGQGAKEQYF,TGCGCCAGCAGCGTGGGACAGGGGGCTAAGGAGCAGTACTTC
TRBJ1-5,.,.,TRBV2,CASSVGGNRKNQPQHF,TGTGCCAGCAGTGTTGGAGGTAACCGTAAAAATCAGCCCCAGCATTTT
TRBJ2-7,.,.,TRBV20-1,CSARDNGVNLYEQYF,TGCAGTGCTAGAGACAACGGGGTGAACTTGTACGAGCAGTACTTC
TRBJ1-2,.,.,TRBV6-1,CASQRDGHGYTF,TGTGCCAGCCAGAGGGATGGACATGGCTACACCTTC
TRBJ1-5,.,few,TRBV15,CATSRDRTISNQPQHF,TGTGCCACCAGCAGAGATCGTACCATCAGCAATCAGCCCCAGCATTTT
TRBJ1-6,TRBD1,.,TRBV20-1,CSGGDSRNNSPLHF,TGCAGTGGGGGGGACAGCAGAAATAATTCACCCCTCCACTTT
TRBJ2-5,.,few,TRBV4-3,CASSQTGWETQYF,TGCGCCAGCAGCCAAACAGGGTGGGAGACCCAGTACTTC
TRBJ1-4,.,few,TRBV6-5,CASSRRTAPNEKLFF,TGTGCCAGCAGCCGGCGGACTGCGCCTAATGAAAAACTGTTTTTT
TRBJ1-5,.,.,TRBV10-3,CAISESPLQSNQPQHF,TGTGCCATCAGTGAGTCTCCGTTACAGAGCAATCAGCCCCAGCATTTT
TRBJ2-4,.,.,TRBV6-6,CASSRRGWNIQYF,TGTGCCAGCAGTCGCCGGGGTTGGAACATTCAGTACTTC
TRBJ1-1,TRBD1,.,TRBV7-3,CASSLTPQGATEAFF,TGTGCCAGCAGCTTAACCCCGCAGGGGGCAACTGAAGCTTTCTTT
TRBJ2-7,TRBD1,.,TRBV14,CASSLRDSTYEQYF,TGTGCCAGCAGCCTCCGGGACAGTACCTACGAGCAGTACTTC
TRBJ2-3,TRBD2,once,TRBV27,CASSSPTAGRSTDTQYF,TGTGCCAGCAGTTCCCCGACAGCGGGGAGAAGCACAGATACGCAGTATTTT
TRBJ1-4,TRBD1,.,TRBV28,CVSSLWDRSRKKLFF,TGTGTCAGCAGTTTATGGGACAGATCCAGGAAAAAACTGTTTTTT
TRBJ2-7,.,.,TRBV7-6,CASSPRRGGFYEQYF,TGTGCCAGCAGCCCGCGCCGCGGAGGGTTTTACGAGCAGTACTTC
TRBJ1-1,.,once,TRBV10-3,CAIRPGVMNTEAFF,TGTGCCATCAGGCCAGGGGTTATGAACACTGAAGCTTTCTTT
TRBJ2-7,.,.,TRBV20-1,CSAPGIGTYEQYF,TGCAGTGCCCCCGGGATAGGGACCTACGAGCAGTACTTC
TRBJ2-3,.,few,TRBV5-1,CASSQNTDTQYF,TGCGCCAGCAGCCAGAACACAGATACGCAGTATTTT
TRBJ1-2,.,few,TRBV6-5,CASRTSRTVGDGYTF,TGTGCCAGCAGGACCAGCAGAACCGTAGGGGATGGCTACACCTTC
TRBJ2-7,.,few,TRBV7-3,CASSLKADTLTYEQYF,TGTGCCAGCAGCCTAAAGGCCGACACCTTAACCTACGAGCAGTACTTC
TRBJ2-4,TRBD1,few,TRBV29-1,CSVGQGAGIQYF,TGCAGCGTTGGGCAGGGGGCAGGTATTCAGTACTTC
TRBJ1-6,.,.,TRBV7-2,CACSSRAKLGDSPLHF,TGTGCCTGCAGCTCCCGGGCCAAACTTGGGGATTCACCCCTCCACTTT
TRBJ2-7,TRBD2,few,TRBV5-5,CASSNGTSGRIYEQYF,TGTGCCAGCAGCAACGGGACTAGCGGGCGGATCTACGAGCAGTACTTC
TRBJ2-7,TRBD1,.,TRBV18,CASSPGWDRGTYEQYF,TGTGCCAGCTCACCAGGCTGGGACAGGGGTACCTACGAGCAGTACTTC
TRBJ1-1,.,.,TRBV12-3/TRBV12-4,CASSLRKRILNTEAFF,TGTGCCAGCAGTTTGCGTAAACGGATCCTGAACACTGAAGCTTTCTTT